The rows below give T cell receptor beta chains drawn from one sample of a study of blood T cell repertoires in COVID-19. Using immunoSEQ multiplex PCR, the repertoire was profiled, and TCRdb retains in-frame clones only, with some absent. Of roughly 250,000 clones detected, 80% to 90% appear once; the ten largest clones hold approximately 2%. The sample consisted of PBMCs or T cells enriched from blood (not recorded which). These receptors were obtained from a woman aged 50 to 60 who had recovered from COVID-19. Both conserved end residues are part of each CDR3. D genes are given only for firm matches. Rows may omit the clone size; those that give it use once, few, many or a size class.

d_gene,abundance,j_gene,v_gene,CDR3aa,CDR3nt
-,-,TRBJ2-1,TRBV28,CASSYKHYPEQFF,TGTGCCAGCAGTTATAAACACTATCCAGAGCAGTTCTTC
TRBD1,-,TRBJ1-3,TRBV18,CASSPRGQGTSGNTIYF,TGTGCCAGCTCACCACGTGGACAGGGGACCTCTGGAAACACCATATATTTT
TRBD1,-,TRBJ1-2,TRBV20-1,CSTGQAYGYTF,TGCAGTACCGGACAGGCCTATGGCTACACCTTC
-,few,TRBJ1-3,TRBV6-4,CASSDSCSGNTIYF,TGTGCCAGCAGTGACTCCTGCTCTGGAAACACCATATATTTT
TRBD2,-,TRBJ2-3,TRBV13,CASSSLRGLAGLGSTDTQYF,TGTGCCAGCAGCTCCCTTAGAGGACTAGCGGGACTGGGGAGCACAGATACGCAGTATTTT
TRBD2,-,TRBJ2-7,TRBV10-3,CAISDSRGRSSYEQYF,TGTGCCATCAGTGATTCCCGCGGGAGGAGCTCCTACGAGCAGTACTTC
TRBD2,once,TRBJ2-7,TRBV5-5,CASSSPSGNLYEQYF,TGTGCCAGCAGCTCCCCTAGCGGGAACTTATACGAGCAGTACTTC
TRBD2,once,TRBJ2-1,TRBV29-1,CSANRLAENEQFF,TGCAGCGCAAATCGACTAGCGGAGAATGAGCAGTTCTTC
TRBD1,-,TRBJ1-4,TRBV30,CARSTGTGTGAREKLFF,TGTGCCCGCTCGACTGGAACCGGGACAGGGGCGCGGGAAAAACTGTTTTTT
-,-,TRBJ1-5,TRBV10-3,CAISDVSREQPQHF,TGTGCCATCAGTGATGTCTCGCGGGAACAGCCCCAGCATTTT
TRBD2,-,TRBJ2-1,TRBV18,CASSPGLAGINEQFF,TGTGCCAGCTCACCGGGACTAGCGGGTATCAATGAGCAGTTCTTC
-,-,TRBJ1-2,TRBV6-4,CASSDSRRGSYGYTF,TGTGCCAGCAGTGACTCTCGGAGGGGAAGCTATGGCTACACCTTC
TRBD1,-,TRBJ2-3,TRBV24-1,CATSRQGNPTDTQYF,TGTGCCACCAGCAGACAGGGAAACCCCACAGATACGCAGTATTTT
-,few,TRBJ1-1,TRBV10-3,CAIWAGLNTEAFF,TGTGCCATCTGGGCAGGGTTGAACACTGAAGCTTTCTTT
-,-,TRBJ1-1,TRBV5-1,CASSLGAGANTEAFF,TGCGCCAGCAGCTTGGGAGCAGGGGCCAACACTGAAGCTTTCTTT
-,-,TRBJ1-4,TRBV19,CASSPNRQGSLLGEKLFF,TGTGCCAGTAGTCCAAACCGGCAGGGTTCCTTACTTGGTGAAAAACTGTTTTTT
TRBD1,-,TRBJ1-4,TRBV19,CASSRDRDSEKLFF,TGTGCCAGTAGCCGCGACAGGGACTCCGAAAAACTGTTTTTT
TRBD1,many,TRBJ2-5,TRBV3-1/TRBV3-2,CASSLLQGALETQYF,TGTGCCAGCAGCCTTCTACAGGGGGCGCTGGAGACCCAGTACTTC
TRBD2,-,TRBJ2-1,TRBV7-9,CASSLVGTSGSNEQFF,TGTGCCAGCAGCTTAGTCGGGACTAGCGGGAGTAATGAGCAGTTCTTC
TRBD1,few,TRBJ2-7,TRBV7-9,CASSVRGQKYEQYF,TGTGCCAGCAGCGTAAGGGGACAGAAATACGAGCAGTACTTC
TRBD2,-,TRBJ2-2,TRBV10-3,CAAARPSGRGTGELFF,TGTGCCGCCGCACGACCTAGCGGGAGGGGCACCGGGGAGCTGTTTTTT
-,once,TRBJ2-7,TRBV28,CASRPPGQGGEQYF,TGTGCCAGCAGACCCCCGGGGCAGGGGGGCGAGCAGTACTTC
TRBD1,-,TRBJ1-1,TRBV5-1,CASSFFRDRDSEAFF,TGCGCCAGCAGCTTTTTCCGGGACAGGGATAGTGAAGCTTTCTTT
-,few,TRBJ1-1,TRBV28,CASSLWAGDTEAFF,TGTGCCAGCAGTTTATGGGCGGGGGACACTGAAGCTTTCTTT
TRBD1,-,TRBJ1-1,TRBV6-6,CASRQPTGGRGTEAFF,TGTGCCAGCAGGCAACCGACAGGGGGCAGGGGCACTGAAGCTTTCTTT
-,few,TRBJ1-3,TRBV19,CASSIERGSSGNTIYF,TGTGCCAGTAGTATAGAAAGGGGGAGCTCTGGAAACACCATATATTTT
-,-,TRBJ1-1,TRBV11-1,CASSRMEGTEAFF,TGTGCCAGCAGCCGCATGGAGGGCACTGAAGCTTTCTTT
TRBD2,-,TRBJ2-3,TRBV5-1,CASSEGLAGGRQYF,TGCGCCAGCAGCGAAGGACTAGCGGGAGGGAGGCAGTATTTT
TRBD2,-,TRBJ2-7,TRBV7-2,CASSRAGGPVEQYF,TGTGCCAGCAGCAGAGCGGGAGGGCCTGTCGAGCAGTACTTC
TRBD1,once,TRBJ2-2,TRBV5-1,CASSSSTGVVTGELFF,TGCGCCAGCAGCTCCTCGACAGGGGTAGTGACCGGGGAGCTGTTTTTT
-,-,TRBJ2-7,TRBV2,CASQEGAYEQYF,TGTGCCAGCCAGGAGGGAGCCTACGAGCAGTACTTC
TRBD2,once,TRBJ2-3,TRBV11-3,CASSLGLSTDTQYF,TGTGCCAGCAGCTTGGGACTAAGCACAGATACGCAGTATTTT
TRBD1,-,TRBJ2-4,TRBV19,CASSPRDRASLQNIQYF,TGTGCCAGTAGTCCCCGGGACAGGGCTTCTTTGCAAAACATTCAGTACTTC
TRBD2,-,TRBJ2-1,TRBV7-3,CASGLAAKGEQFF,TGTGCCAGCGGACTAGCGGCTAAAGGTGAGCAGTTCTTC
-,few,TRBJ2-1,TRBV7-2,CASSLVVRVKQGEQFF,TGTGCCAGCAGCTTAGTGGTACGGGTGAAACAAGGTGAGCAGTTCTTC
TRBD2,-,TRBJ2-1,TRBV11-2,CASSLSPAGGNNEQFF,TGTGCCAGCAGCTTAAGTCCAGCGGGAGGTAACAATGAGCAGTTCTTC
TRBD2,-,TRBJ2-4,TRBV27,CATATSGSGVAKNIQYF,TGTGCCACCGCGACTAGCGGGAGTGGAGTAGCCAAAAACATTCAGTACTTC
-,once,TRBJ2-2,TRBV2,CASSLGSNTGELFF,TGTGCCAGCAGTCTGGGGAGCAACACCGGGGAGCTGTTTTTT
TRBD1,once,TRBJ1-4,TRBV7-9,CASSLGQVNTNEKLFF,TGTGCCAGCAGCCTTGGACAGGTTAATACTAATGAAAAACTGTTTTTT
-,-,TRBJ1-1,TRBV2,CASAPGAFMNTEAFF,TGTGCCAGCGCCCCGGGAGCCTTCATGAACACTGAAGCTTTCTTT
-,-,TRBJ1-3,TRBV21-1,CASGRGSGNTIYF,TGTGCCAGCGGCCGAGGTTCTGGAAACACCATATATTTT
TRBD1,-,TRBJ2-1,TRBV27,CASSLRTGINEQFF,TGTGCCAGCAGTCTACGGACAGGGATCAATGAGCAGTTCTTC
-,-,TRBJ2-5,TRBV28,CASSSYREGETQYF,TGTGCCAGCAGTTCGTACAGGGAGGGAGAGACCCAGTACTTC
-,-,TRBJ2-5,TRBV3-1/TRBV3-2,CASSQESPGPQETQYF,TGTGCCAGCAGCCAAGAATCCCCGGGTCCCCAAGAGACCCAGTACTTC
-,-,TRBJ2-5,TRBV5-1,CASRDTQETQYF,TGCGCCAGCCGGGACACCCAAGAGACCCAGTACTTC
TRBD2,-,TRBJ2-7,TRBV7-2,CASSSGTTAYEQYF,TGTGCCAGCAGCTCAGGGACTACCGCCTACGAGCAGTACTTC
TRBD2,-,TRBJ2-5,TRBV3-1/TRBV3-2,CASSQNSGSRRETQYF,TGTGCCAGCAGCCAGAATAGCGGGAGTCGGAGAGAGACCCAGTACTTC
TRBD1,-,TRBJ1-2,TRBV18,CASSQSGRDRGNGYTF,TGTGCCAGCTCCCAAAGTGGTCGGGACAGGGGCAATGGCTACACCTTC